This TCR beta chain was identified during a study of blood T cell repertoires in COVID-19. Study-level information: The samples span acute and convalescent COVID-19 from the United States, Italy and Spain.

The sample holds one count of this clone. Original analysis: Amplification of reference gene primers was used by the study to estimate nucleated cell counts. Measured with immunoSEQ multiplex PCR; TCRdb has only the in-frame clones, and not every one. V and J calls and clone size are as listed in that table; D and trimming were resolved from the DNA. The sample shows a few hundred thousand clones, nearly 90% of them seen only once. The clonotype originates from a woman in her twenties or thirties with acute or convalescent COVID-19. Material: peripheral blood.

CDR3 protein: CASSQGGINYGYTF. The CDR3 nucleotides read TGTGCCAGCAGCCAGGGGGGTATTAACTATGGCTACACCTTC. This chain connects TRBV5-5 to TRBJ1-2; 7 bases agree with TRBD1. The CDR3 is made up of 14 amino acids. Losses at the gene ends were 4 bases for V and 1 base for J; bases not matched to a gene: 4. The germline V gene has CDR1 SGHKS and CDR2 YYEKEE (reference sequence).